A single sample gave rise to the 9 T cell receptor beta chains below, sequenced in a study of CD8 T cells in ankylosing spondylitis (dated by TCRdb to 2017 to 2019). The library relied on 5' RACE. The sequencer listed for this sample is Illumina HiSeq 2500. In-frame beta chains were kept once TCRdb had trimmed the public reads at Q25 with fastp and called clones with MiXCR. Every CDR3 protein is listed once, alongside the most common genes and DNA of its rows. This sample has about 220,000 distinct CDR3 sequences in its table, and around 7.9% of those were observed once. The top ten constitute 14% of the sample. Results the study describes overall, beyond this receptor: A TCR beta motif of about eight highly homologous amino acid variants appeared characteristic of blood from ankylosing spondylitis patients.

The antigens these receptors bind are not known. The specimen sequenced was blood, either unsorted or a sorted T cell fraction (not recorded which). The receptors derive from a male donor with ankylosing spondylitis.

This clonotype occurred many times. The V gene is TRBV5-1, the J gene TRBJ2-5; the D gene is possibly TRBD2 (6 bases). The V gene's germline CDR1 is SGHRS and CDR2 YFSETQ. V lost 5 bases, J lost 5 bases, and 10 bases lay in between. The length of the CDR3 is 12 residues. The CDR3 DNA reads TGCGCCAGCAGAGGAGGGAAGGAGACCCAGTACTTC. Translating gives CASRGGKETQYF.

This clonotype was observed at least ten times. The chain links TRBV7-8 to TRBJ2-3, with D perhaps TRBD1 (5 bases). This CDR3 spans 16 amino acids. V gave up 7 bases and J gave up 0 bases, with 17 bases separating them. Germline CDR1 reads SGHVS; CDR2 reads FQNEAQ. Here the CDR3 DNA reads TGTGCCAGCACCCCAGTCTTGACAGCGAGCACAGATACGCAGTATTTT. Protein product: CASTPVLTASTDTQYF.

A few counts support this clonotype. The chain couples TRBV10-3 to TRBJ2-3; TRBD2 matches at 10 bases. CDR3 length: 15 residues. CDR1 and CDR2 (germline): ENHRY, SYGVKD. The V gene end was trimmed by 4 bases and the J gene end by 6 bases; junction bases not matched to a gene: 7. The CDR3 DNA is TGTGCCATCAGTGGAGCGGGGGGGCCCTCCGATACGCAGTATTTT. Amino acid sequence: CAISGAGGPSDTQYF.

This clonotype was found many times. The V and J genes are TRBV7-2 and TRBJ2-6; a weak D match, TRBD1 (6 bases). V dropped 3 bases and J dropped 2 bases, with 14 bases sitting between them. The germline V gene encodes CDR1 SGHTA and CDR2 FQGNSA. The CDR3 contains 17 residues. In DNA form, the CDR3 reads TGTGCCAGCAGCTTGTACAGGGCGGGCACTGGGGCCAACGTCCTGACTTTC. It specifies CASSLYRAGTGANVLTF. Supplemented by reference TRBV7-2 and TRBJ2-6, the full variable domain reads GAGVSQSPSNKVTEKGKDVELRCDPISGHTALYWYRQSLGQGLEFLIYFQGNSAPDKSGLPSDRFSAERTGGSVSTLTIQRTQQEDSAVYLCASSLYRAGTGANVLTFGAGSRLTVL.

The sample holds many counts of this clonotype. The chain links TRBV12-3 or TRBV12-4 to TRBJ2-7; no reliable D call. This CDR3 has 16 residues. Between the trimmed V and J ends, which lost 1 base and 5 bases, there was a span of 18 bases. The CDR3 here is CASSLVLARLPHEQYF. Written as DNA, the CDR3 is TGTGCCAGCAGTTTAGTTTTAGCCAGGCTACCCCACGAGCAGTACTTC.

CDR3 sequence (DNA): TGTGCCAGCAGTTTATACCGGGCCGCAGATACGCAGTATTTT. This sequence encodes CASSLYRAADTQYF. The rearrangement links TRBV27 to TRBJ2-3; D ambiguous. V lost 1 base, J lost 4 bases, and 9 bases lay in between. This CDR3 comprises 14 residues. Germline CDR1 reads MNHEY; CDR2 reads SMNVEV (reference sequence).

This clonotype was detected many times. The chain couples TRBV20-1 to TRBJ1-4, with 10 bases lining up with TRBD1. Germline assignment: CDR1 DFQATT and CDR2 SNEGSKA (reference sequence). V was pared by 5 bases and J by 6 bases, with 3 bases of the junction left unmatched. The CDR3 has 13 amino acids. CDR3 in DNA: TGCAGTGCTGAGGACAGGGGGGATGAAAAACTGTTTTTT. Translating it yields CSAEDRGDEKLFF.

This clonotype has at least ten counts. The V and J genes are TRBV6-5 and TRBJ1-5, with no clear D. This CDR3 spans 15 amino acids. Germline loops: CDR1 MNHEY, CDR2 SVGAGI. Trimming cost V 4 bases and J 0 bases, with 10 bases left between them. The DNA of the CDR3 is TGTGCCAGCAGTTTTGCGGGATATAGCAATCAGCCCCAGCATTTT. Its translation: CASSFAGYSNQPQHF.

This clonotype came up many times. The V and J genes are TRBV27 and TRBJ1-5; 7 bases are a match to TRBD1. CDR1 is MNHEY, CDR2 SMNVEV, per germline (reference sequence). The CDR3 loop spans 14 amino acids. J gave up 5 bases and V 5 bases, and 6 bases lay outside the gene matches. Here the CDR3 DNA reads TGTGCCAGCAGTGACAGGGACGGCGATCAGCCCCAGCATTTT. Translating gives CASSDRDGDQPQHF.